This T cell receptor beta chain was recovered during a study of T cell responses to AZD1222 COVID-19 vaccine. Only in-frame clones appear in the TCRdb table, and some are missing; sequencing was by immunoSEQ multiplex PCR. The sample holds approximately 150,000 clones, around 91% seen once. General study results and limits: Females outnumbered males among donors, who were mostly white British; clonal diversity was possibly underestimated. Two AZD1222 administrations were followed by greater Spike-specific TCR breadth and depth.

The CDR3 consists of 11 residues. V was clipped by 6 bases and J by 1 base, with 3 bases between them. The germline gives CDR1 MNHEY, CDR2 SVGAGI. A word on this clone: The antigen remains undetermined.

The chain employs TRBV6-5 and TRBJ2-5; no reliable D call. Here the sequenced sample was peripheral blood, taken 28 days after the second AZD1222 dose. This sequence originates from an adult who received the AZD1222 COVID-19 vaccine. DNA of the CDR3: TGTGCCAGCAGGATCCAAGAGACCCAGTACTTC. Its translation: CASRIQETQYF.